The rows below give T cell receptor beta chains drawn from one sample of a study of CXCR3-negative and CXCR3-positive naive CD8 T cells. TCRdb reanalyzed the 5' RACE reads, giving one entry per CDR3 protein sequence and no DNA. The data show about 40,000 distinct CDR3 sequences, and the top ten clones hold about 7.7%. Input material: memory CD8+ T cells from blood. The receptors come from a human donor in good health. Some clones in this sample may be carry-over from other donors' samples. CDR3s include the opening cysteine and the closing phenylalanine or tryptophan. The order of the fields is J gene, V gene, clone size, CDR3 protein. Clone size is not always given. Where it is, it says once, few, many or a class for expanded clones.

j_gene: TRBJ1-6; v_gene: TRBV20-1; abundance: NA; CDR3aa: CSASYSRGGNSPLHF
j_gene: TRBJ2-1; v_gene: TRBV20-1; abundance: NA; CDR3aa: CSARDRVAGLNEQFF
j_gene: TRBJ1-1; v_gene: TRBV29-1; abundance: NA; CDR3aa: CSVGGPTEAFF
j_gene: TRBJ2-7; v_gene: TRBV4-3; abundance: NA; CDR3aa: CASSAGTAYEQYF
j_gene: TRBJ1-1; v_gene: TRBV28; abundance: NA; CDR3aa: CASSLGRFMNTEAFF
j_gene: TRBJ1-6; v_gene: TRBV7-2; abundance: NA; CDR3aa: CASSPELMGNSPLHF
j_gene: TRBJ2-3; v_gene: TRBV20-1; abundance: NA; CDR3aa: CSARDPAGLDLGADTQYF
j_gene: TRBJ2-7; v_gene: TRBV27; abundance: NA; CDR3aa: CASSDSTGAGEQYF
j_gene: TRBJ1-1; v_gene: TRBV7-2; abundance: NA; CDR3aa: CASSLEAWTVNTEAFF
j_gene: TRBJ2-1; v_gene: TRBV27; abundance: large; CDR3aa: CASSPAPTGHNEQFF
j_gene: TRBJ2-3; v_gene: TRBV28; abundance: NA; CDR3aa: CASSRRDSSAGGAQYF
j_gene: TRBJ2-3; v_gene: TRBV6-2/TRBV6-3; abundance: NA; CDR3aa: CASTESAYTDTQYF
j_gene: TRBJ1-1; v_gene: TRBV2; abundance: NA; CDR3aa: CASALGQLNTEAFF
j_gene: TRBJ1-1; v_gene: TRBV15; abundance: NA; CDR3aa: CATSAGHTNTEAFF
j_gene: TRBJ2-3; v_gene: TRBV6-2/TRBV6-3; abundance: NA; CDR3aa: CASIHHGTTTSTDTQYF
j_gene: TRBJ2-1; v_gene: TRBV5-1; abundance: NA; CDR3aa: CASSILGNAYNEQFF
j_gene: TRBJ2-2; v_gene: TRBV27; abundance: NA; CDR3aa: CASSLGTGGATGELFF
j_gene: TRBJ2-1; v_gene: TRBV29-1; abundance: NA; CDR3aa: CSVFGSSYNEQFF
j_gene: TRBJ2-2; v_gene: TRBV11-1; abundance: NA; CDR3aa: CASSLAQPGELFF
j_gene: TRBJ2-4; v_gene: TRBV20-1; abundance: NA; CDR3aa: CSARDAGPGGAKNIQYF
j_gene: TRBJ2-7; v_gene: TRBV20-1; abundance: NA; CDR3aa: CSARDRSGVVYEQYF
j_gene: TRBJ1-2; v_gene: TRBV12-3/TRBV12-4; abundance: NA; CDR3aa: CASSLDRLIYGYTF
j_gene: TRBJ1-4; v_gene: TRBV4-3; abundance: NA; CDR3aa: CASSQDVGGGVEKLFF
j_gene: TRBJ2-1; v_gene: TRBV10-2; abundance: NA; CDR3aa: CASRARLAGEFNEQFF
j_gene: TRBJ2-3; v_gene: TRBV7-6; abundance: NA; CDR3aa: CASSPSGGYDTQYF
j_gene: TRBJ1-2; v_gene: TRBV7-2; abundance: NA; CDR3aa: CASSLRKVNYGYTF
j_gene: TRBJ2-3; v_gene: TRBV28; abundance: NA; CDR3aa: CASTLTGTDTQYF
j_gene: TRBJ2-1; v_gene: TRBV29-1; abundance: NA; CDR3aa: CSGVTGGNEQFF
j_gene: TRBJ1-2; v_gene: TRBV9; abundance: medium-sized; CDR3aa: CASSVEVNRGEHGYTF
j_gene: TRBJ2-7; v_gene: TRBV27; abundance: NA; CDR3aa: CASSPFLTAYEQYF
j_gene: TRBJ2-5; v_gene: TRBV29-1; abundance: NA; CDR3aa: CSVEDRAGERETQYF
j_gene: TRBJ1-1; v_gene: TRBV30; abundance: NA; CDR3aa: CAWSVDGWTEAFF
j_gene: TRBJ2-3; v_gene: TRBV12-3/TRBV12-4; abundance: NA; CDR3aa: CASSLYYGGADTQYF
j_gene: TRBJ1-1; v_gene: TRBV28; abundance: NA; CDR3aa: CASTLTRYTEAFF
j_gene: TRBJ1-1; v_gene: TRBV6-4; abundance: medium-sized; CDR3aa: CASSFGEDTEAFF
j_gene: TRBJ1-2; v_gene: TRBV6-5; abundance: NA; CDR3aa: CASSYRENYGYTF
j_gene: TRBJ1-2; v_gene: TRBV20-1; abundance: NA; CDR3aa: CSLEDTANYGYTF
j_gene: TRBJ2-4; v_gene: TRBV29-1; abundance: NA; CDR3aa: CSVQGTVSLAKNIQYF
j_gene: TRBJ1-1; v_gene: TRBV30; abundance: medium-sized; CDR3aa: CAWSVQRHTEAFF
j_gene: TRBJ2-1; v_gene: TRBV7-9; abundance: NA; CDR3aa: CASSPLVGGTNEQFF
j_gene: TRBJ2-1; v_gene: TRBV6-4; abundance: NA; CDR3aa: CASSNREGIEQFF